This T cell receptor beta chain comes out of a study of OX40 agonist ivuxolimab in advanced cancers. Study-wide background: In this cohort, patients received ivuxolimab, an agonistic anti-OX40 (CD134) antibody. Patients in the trial were receiving intravenous ivuxolimab every 2 weeks, at doses of 0.01 to 10 mg/kg. A history of anti-PD-1, anti-PD-L1 or anti-CTLA-4 therapy was acceptable, and 40% had some.

TCRdb keeps only in-frame clones here, not all; method: immunoSEQ multiplex PCR. Of 90,000 or so clones in the sample, about 91% were seen once. Trimming took off 5 bases at V and 5 bases at J, with 10 bases between the two ends. Germline loops: CDR1 SNHLY, CDR2 FYNNEI. The length of the CDR3 is 13 residues. In this sample, this clone turned up a few times. J is TRBJ1-5 and V is TRBV2; no definite D call. The starting material was CD4+ or CD8+ T cells sorted from blood, obtained in a trial of the OX40 agonist ivuxolimab. This clonotype originated in an adult with an advanced solid tumor such as melanoma, head and neck, liver or kidney cancer. CDR3 nucleotides: TGTGCCAGCAGTCTTACCCGGGATCAGCCCCAGCATTTT. It codes for CASSLTRDQPQHF.